Below are 23 T cell receptor beta chains sequenced from a single sample in a study of blood T cell repertoires in COVID-19. Produced via immunoSEQ multiplex PCR; TCRdb's table is partial and in-frame only. This table holds some 80,000 clones, roughly 89% found once. Sequenced material: peripheral blood. The receptor set was obtained from a man over 45 with acute or convalescent COVID-19.

At least ten counts were recorded for this clone. The chain joins TRBV10-1 to TRBJ1-1, with D tentatively TRBD1 (5 bases). In germline, CDR1 is WNHNN, CDR2 SYGVQD (reference sequence). The CDR3 runs to 14 residues. V lost 3 bases, J lost 0 bases, and 8 bases lay in between. The CDR3 spells CASSDTGMNTEAFF. The CDR3 bases are TGCGCCAGCAGTGATACAGGTATGAACACTGAAGCTTTCTTT.

The chain uses TRBV3-1 (or the pseudogene TRBV3-2) and TRBJ1-3; TRBD1 aligns across 9 bases. Germline-derived CDR1 and CDR2 are LGHDT and YNNKEL (reference sequence). The V segment lost 5 bases and the J segment 3 bases; nucleotides outside the gene matches: 5. This CDR3 is built from 15 residues. In DNA form, the CDR3 reads TGTGCCAGCAGCGTACAGGGGGCTTATGGAAACACCATATATTTT. Amino acids: CASSVQGAYGNTIYF.

V gene TRBV11-3 combines with J gene TRBJ2-1; 7 bases align to TRBD2. With 5 bases clipped from V and 0 bases from J, the junction kept 16 bases outside the gene matches. This CDR3 region has 19 residues. From germline, CDR1 is SGHNT and CDR2 YENEEA. CDR3 sequence: CASSPRPSAGESSYNEQFF. The CDR3, as DNA: TGTGCCAGCAGCCCCAGGCCGTCGGCGGGGGAAAGCTCCTACAATGAGCAGTTCTTC.

The chain combines TRBV24-1 with TRBJ2-7; D is possibly TRBD2 (5 bases). Germline V CDR1 and CDR2: KGHDR, SFDVKD. Trimming pared 4 bases from V and 3 bases from J, leaving 6 bases between. This CDR3 has 12 amino acids. The CDR3 reads CATSDRGYEQYF. The CDR3 DNA follows: TGTGCCACCAGTGACCGGGGCTACGAGCAGTACTTC.

This chain joins TRBV5-1 and TRBJ1-2; TRBD1 agrees at 7 bases. CDR3 length equals 16 residues. V was pared by 4 bases and J by 2 bases, with 11 bases of the junction left unmatched. The germline gives CDR1 SGHRS, CDR2 YFSETQ. This CDR3 is CASSMGTASPNYGYTF. CDR3 in DNA: TGCGCCAGCAGCATGGGGACAGCCTCACCGAACTATGGCTACACCTTC.

The chain links TRBV6-5 to TRBJ2-7; possible D gene TRBD2, 5 bases. CDR3 length equals 12 residues. V was clipped by 6 bases and J by 2 bases, with 8 bases between them. Germline V lookup: CDR1 MNHEY, CDR2 SVGAGI. The CDR3 sequence is CASSAGAYEQYF. In DNA, the CDR3 is TGTGCCAGCAGCGCCGGGGCCTACGAGCAGTACTTC.

The chain joins TRBV4-2 to TRBJ2-3, with 9 bases lining up with TRBD2. Germline trimming cut 0 bases from V and 6 bases from J; bases unmatched to any gene: 13. The germline gives CDR1 LGHNA, CDR2 YNFKEQ. The CDR3 covers 18 residues. The CDR3 protein is CASSQEVGGRAPWDTQYF. CDR3 nucleotide sequence: TGTGCCAGCAGCCAAGAAGTAGGCGGGAGGGCCCCGTGGGATACGCAGTATTTT.

The chain combines TRBV6-1 with TRBJ2-3; 12 bases are shared with TRBD2. V shed 2 bases and J 9 bases; nucleotides not matched to a gene: 3. The CDR3 runs 14 residues. Germline CDR1 and CDR2: MNHNS and SASEGT. The CDR3 nucleotides are TGTGCCAGCAGTGAAACTAGCGGGGGGAACACGCAGTATTTT. It encodes CASSETSGGNTQYF.

This clone appeared once. This chain joins TRBV6-5 and TRBJ1-5; TRBD1 matches at 7 bases. The CDR3 extends over 15 amino acids. Germline-derived CDR1 and CDR2 are MNHEY and SVGAGI. V shed 5 bases, J shed 3 bases, and the junction held 7 bases outside the gene matches. The CDR3 DNA reads TGTGCCAGCAGTAGAGACAGGGCCAACAATCAGCCCCAGCATTTT. Translated, it gives CASSRDRANNQPQHF.

This clone has more than one count but fewer than ten. The V call is TRBV19, the J call TRBJ2-7; TRBD2 agrees at 13 bases. Germline loops: CDR1 LNHDA, CDR2 SQIVND (reference sequence). Trimming at V came to 5 bases and at J to 3 bases, leaving 7 bases not matched to a gene. This CDR3 has 16 amino acids. CDR3 loop: CASSHYRLAGGYEQYF. CDR3 coding DNA: TGTGCCAGTAGTCACTACAGACTAGCGGGAGGCTACGAGCAGTACTTC.

The chain couples TRBV29-1 to TRBJ1-5; tentative D call: TRBD1 (5 bases). The CDR3 length is 13 residues. V was pared by 6 bases and J by 2 bases, with 11 bases between. In germline, CDR1 is SQVTM, CDR2 ANQGSEA. CDR3 sequence (DNA): TGCAGCGTACGTGGGGCGGGCAATCAGCCCCAGCATTTT. Amino acid sequence: CSVRGAGNQPQHF.

The V and J genes are TRBV7-9 and TRBJ2-2, with 7 bases identical to TRBD2. J gave up 4 bases and V 5 bases, and 10 bases lay outside the gene matches. Germline V gene sequence: CDR1 SEHNR, CDR2 FQNEAQ (reference sequence). CDR3 length equals 16 residues. The CDR3 sequence is CASSPDYGGSTGELFF. CDR3 DNA: TGTGCCAGCAGCCCTGACTACGGGGGGAGCACCGGGGAGCTGTTTTTT. The full variable domain, completed using reference TRBV7-9 and TRBJ2-2, is DTGVSQNPRHKITKRGQNVTFRCDPISEHNRLYWYRQTLGQGPEFLTYFQNEAQLEKSRLLSDRFSAERPKGSFSTLEIQRTEQGDSAMYLCASSPDYGGSTGELFFGEGSRLTVL.

This chain connects TRBV6-5 to TRBJ2-7; TRBD1 is a possible D gene (6 bases). Trimming shortened V by 7 bases and J by 0 bases, and 13 bases separated the two germline ends. CDR3 length equals 14 residues. Germline values: CDR1 MNHEY, CDR2 SVGAGI. CDR3 in amino acids: CASTGAGVSYEQYF. CDR3 nucleotides: TGTGCCAGCACTGGGGCAGGGGTCTCCTACGAGCAGTACTTC.

This clone was counted a single time. The chain joins TRBV6-1 to TRBJ1-2; D not resolved. Germline-derived CDR1 and CDR2 are MNHNS and SASEGT. The CDR3 has 13 residues. Trimming stripped 0 bases from V and 4 bases from J, with 6 bases between. CDR3 bases: TGTGCCAGCAGTGAAGCCCCCTCCTATGGCTACACCTTC. It specifies CASSEAPSYGYTF.

This chain connects TRBV19 to TRBJ2-1; 7 nucleotides agree with TRBD1. The CDR3 has 14 residues. V gave up 4 bases and J gave up 3 bases; unmatched junction bases: 3. Germline V gene data show CDR1 as LNHDA and CDR2 as SQIVND (reference sequence). DNA of the CDR3: TGTGCCAGTAGTAGGGGGACAGACTACAATGAGCAGTTCTTC. Protein sequence: CASSRGTDYNEQFF. Together with reference TRBV19 and TRBJ2-1, the CDR3 gives the full variable domain: DGGITQSPKYLFRKEGQNVTLSCEQNLNHDAMYWYRQDPGQGLRLIYYSQIVNDFQKGDIAEGYSVSREKKESFPLTVTSAQKNPTAFYLCASSRGTDYNEQFFGPGTRLTVL.

CDR3 sequence reads: CASSSGQGDQPQHF. CDR3 nucleotide sequence: TGTGCCAGCAGCTCGGGACAGGGCGATCAGCCCCAGCATTTT. V usage is TRBV7-2 and J usage is TRBJ1-5; 9 bases map to TRBD1. The CDR3 has 14 amino acids. Germline CDR1 is SGHTA and CDR2 is FQGNSA. The V gene end was trimmed by 4 bases and the J gene end by 5 bases; junction bases not matched to a gene: 3. Variable domain in full (rest from reference TRBV7-2 and TRBJ1-5): GAGVSQSPSNKVTEKGKDVELRCDPISGHTALYWYRQSLGQGLEFLIYFQGNSAPDKSGLPSDRFSAERTGGSVSTLTIQRTQQEDSAVYLCASSSGQGDQPQHFGDGTRLSIL.

V is TRBV11-2 and J is TRBJ2-1, with D maybe TRBD2 (6 bases). V lost 1 base to trimming and J lost 1 base, with 11 bases between them. Germline CDR1 and CDR2: SGHAT and FQNNGV. This CDR3 has 16 amino acids. DNA for the CDR3: TGTGCCAGCAGCTTAGTACTCGGGGGTTCCTACAATGAGCAGTTCTTC. Protein product: CASSLVLGGSYNEQFF.

The CDR3 region has the DNA TGTGCCAGTAGTATAGATCTAACAGGGTCTGGAAACACCATATATTTT. Its protein is CASSIDLTGSGNTIYF. The chain joins TRBV19 to TRBJ1-3; possibly TRBD1 for D (6 bases). V gave up 0 bases and J gave up 1 base, with 10 bases separating them. The CDR3 spans 16 residues. Germline CDR1 is LNHDA and CDR2 is SQIVND (reference sequence).

The chain joins TRBV6-2 or TRBV6-3 to TRBJ1-1; 10 positions match TRBD1. The CDR3 has 15 amino acids. Trimming cost V 5 bases and J 5 bases; bases outside gene matches: 8. Germline V gene data show CDR1 as MNHEY and CDR2 as SVGEGT. The CDR3 spells CASSNRQGARTEAFF. CDR3 DNA: TGTGCCAGCAGTAACCGACAGGGGGCGAGGACTGAAGCTTTCTTT.

The rearrangement joins TRBV7-8 to TRBJ2-7; the match to TRBD2 covers 10 bases. Looked up from germline, CDR1 is SGHVS and CDR2 is FQNEAQ. Trimming cost V 2 bases and J 4 bases; bases outside gene matches: 8. The CDR3 covers 16 residues. The CDR3 region has the DNA TGTGCCAGCAGCTTAACACTAGCGGGAAATCTATACGAGCAGTACTTC. This codes for CASSLTLAGNLYEQYF. Full variable domain (remainder filled in from reference TRBV7-8 and TRBJ2-7): GAGVSQSPRYKVAKRGQDVALRCDPISGHVSLFWYQQALGQGPEFLTYFQNEAQLDKSGLPSDRFFAERPEGSVSTLKIQRTQQEDSAVYLCASSLTLAGNLYEQYFGPGTRLTVT.

The V gene is TRBV11-2, the J gene TRBJ2-1, with TRBD2 matching 8 bases. Germline trimming cut 1 base from V and 0 bases from J; bases unmatched to any gene: 2. The CDR3 is made up of 16 amino acids. Germline lookup yields CDR1 SGHAT and CDR2 FQNNGV. The DNA for the CDR3 is TGTGCCAGCAGCTTAGTAGCGGGGAGCTCCTACAATGAGCAGTTCTTC. Encoded protein: CASSLVAGSSYNEQFF.

The rearrangement links TRBV30 to TRBJ1-6, with 9 nucleotides matching TRBD1. V lost 3 bases and J lost 9; bases outside the gene matches: 6. CDR1 and CDR2 from the germline V gene are GTSNPN and SVGIG (reference sequence). CDR3 length equals 14 residues. CDR3 amino acids: CAWRRTGDTSPLHF. The CDR3 coding sequence is TGTGCCTGGAGGAGGACAGGGGATACTTCACCCCTCCACTTT.

This chain uses TRBV7-2 with TRBJ2-3, with 16 bases aligning to TRBD2. CDR1 and CDR2 from the germline V gene are SGHTA and FQGNSA. V was pared by 5 bases and J by 8 bases, with 7 bases of the junction left unmatched. CDR3 length: 16 amino acids. CDR3 nucleotides: TGTGCCAGCAGCCTGGGACTAGCGGGGGGGCAGAGTACGCAGTATTTT. Protein: CASSLGLAGGQSTQYF.